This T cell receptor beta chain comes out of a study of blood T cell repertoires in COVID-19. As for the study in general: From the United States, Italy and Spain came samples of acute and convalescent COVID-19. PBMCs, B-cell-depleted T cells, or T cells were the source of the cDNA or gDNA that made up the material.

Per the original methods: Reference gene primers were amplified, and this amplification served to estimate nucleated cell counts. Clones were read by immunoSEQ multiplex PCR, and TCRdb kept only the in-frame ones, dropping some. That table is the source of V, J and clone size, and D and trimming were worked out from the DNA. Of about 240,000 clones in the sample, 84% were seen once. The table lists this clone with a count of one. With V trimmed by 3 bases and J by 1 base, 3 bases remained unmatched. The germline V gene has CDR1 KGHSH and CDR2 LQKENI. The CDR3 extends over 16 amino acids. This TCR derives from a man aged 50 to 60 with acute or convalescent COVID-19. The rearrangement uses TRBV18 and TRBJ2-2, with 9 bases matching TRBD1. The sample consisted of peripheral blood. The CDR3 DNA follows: TGTGCCAGCTCACCCCGGGACAGGGTGAACACCGGGGAGCTGTTTTTT. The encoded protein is CASSPRDRVNTGELFF.